This is a list of T cell receptor beta chains from one sample in a study of T cells in tuberculosis. Sequencing used immunoSEQ multiplex PCR; TCRdb keeps in-frame clones, though not all of them. In the table there are tens of thousands of clones, 80% to 95% of which are singletons. Sequencing used PBMCs, obtained at tuberculosis diagnosis. These TCRs come from an adult with tuberculosis. CDR3s include the opening cysteine and the closing phenylalanine or tryptophan. The D gene is left open where the match is weak. Rows may omit the clone size; those that give it use once, few, many or a size class.

D	J	V	size	CDR3	DNA
TRBD2	TRBJ2-5	TRBV25-1	-	CASSARAGLAGPQETQYF	TGTGCCAGCAGTGCTAGGGCGGGACTAGCGGGACCCCAAGAGACCCAGTACTTC
-	TRBJ2-7	TRBV28	few	CASSPQGGNYEQYF	TGTGCCAGCAGCCCTCAGGGGGGTAATTACGAGCAGTACTTC
-	TRBJ1-5	TRBV28	-	CASNYREDQPQHF	TGTGCCAGCAATTACAGGGAAGACCAGCCCCAGCATTTT
-	TRBJ2-2	TRBV2	-	CARQGWGRTGELFF	TGTGCCAGACAGGGATGGGGTCGCACCGGGGAGCTGTTTTTT
TRBD2	TRBJ2-5	TRBV9	-	CASSGGTSGQETQYF	TGTGCCAGCAGCGGGGGGACTAGCGGCCAAGAGACCCAGTACTTC
-	TRBJ2-5	TRBV19	-	CASSNSGLETQYF	TGTGCCAGTAGTAATTCGGGATTGGAGACCCAGTACTTC
-	TRBJ2-7	TRBV4-2	-	CASRQGAEQYF	TGTGCCAGCAGACAGGGAGCCGAGCAGTACTTC
TRBD2	TRBJ2-2	TRBV7-8	-	CASSQRRGGGTGELFF	TGTGCCAGCAGCCAGCGGCGGGGGGGCGGTACCGGGGAGCTGTTTTTT
-	TRBJ2-3	TRBV15	-	CATSVDREADTQYF	TGTGCCACCAGCGTAGACAGGGAGGCAGATACGCAGTATTTT
TRBD1	TRBJ1-2	TRBV5-4	once	CASSLDKGAQGYTF	TGTGCCAGCAGCTTGGATAAGGGGGCGCAGGGCTACACCTTC
-	TRBJ2-1	TRBV11-3	-	CASSLDREAEQFF	TGTGCCAGCAGCTTAGATCGAGAAGCAGAGCAGTTCTTC
TRBD1	TRBJ1-5	TRBV19	-	CASSGGLGNQPQHF	TGTGCCAGCTCAGGGGGCTTAGGCAATCAGCCCCAGCATTTT
-	TRBJ2-7	TRBV5-8	once	CASRNDSYEQYF	TGTGCCAGCAGAAATGACAGCTACGAGCAGTACTTC
-	TRBJ1-6	TRBV19	-	CASSSRVFSFEANSPLHF	TGTGCCAGTAGCTCCCGTGTTTTCTCCTTCGAGGCGAATTCACCCCTCCACTTT
TRBD1	TRBJ2-7	TRBV19	-	CASSFGTGSYEQYF	TGTGCCAGTAGTTTCGGGACAGGGTCCTACGAGCAGTACTTC
TRBD1	TRBJ2-4	TRBV6-1	-	CASSEGLGQGYKNIQYF	TGTGCCAGCAGTGAAGGGCTGGGACAGGGGTATAAAAACATTCAGTACTTC
-	TRBJ1-4	TRBV2	-	CASSDYTESNEKLFF	TGTGCCAGCAGCGATTATACTGAGTCTAATGAAAAACTGTTTTTT
-	TRBJ2-3	TRBV29-1	-	CSVSDGGTPPDTQYF	TGCAGCGTTTCTGACGGCGGGACCCCCCCAGATACGCAGTATTTT
-	TRBJ2-1	TRBV28	-	CASSFRGFRRNEQFF	TGTGCCAGCAGTTTTCGGGGATTCAGGAGAAATGAGCAGTTCTTC
-	TRBJ1-2	TRBV5-4	once	CASSSGGANYGYTF	TGTGCCAGCAGCTCCGGGGGAGCTAACTATGGCTACACCTTC
-	TRBJ2-7	TRBV10-2	-	CASSESQSTYEQYF	TGCGCCAGCAGTGAGTCGCAGTCCACCTACGAGCAGTACTTC
-	TRBJ1-1	TRBV5-1	-	CASSLGAVNTEAFF	TGCGCCAGCAGCTTGGGGGCAGTGAACACTGAAGCTTTCTTT
-	TRBJ1-1	TRBV30	once	CAWSRAGRQAFF	TGTGCCTGGAGTCGGGCAGGGCGGCAGGCTTTCTTT
-	TRBJ2-7	TRBV5-1	once	CASSLDSGFDSYEQYF	TGCGCCAGCAGCTTGGATTCAGGGTTCGACTCCTACGAGCAGTACTTC
TRBD1	TRBJ1-4	TRBV19	once	CASSMVQGATNEKLFF	TGTGCCAGTAGTATGGTACAGGGGGCAACTAATGAAAAACTGTTTTTT